The present entry profiles one TCR beta chain with its context. Profiling relied on immunoSEQ multiplex PCR, and the TCRdb table lists in-frame clones only, not all of them. The sample contains about 2.1 million clones, over 85% of which appear only once. This sample is part of a study of shared clonotypes between healthy human individuals. CD8 cells regarded as naive lacked CD45RO, were positively chosen for CCR7, and omitted terminally differentiated effector memory CD45RA+ cells. The sample taken for sequencing was naive CD8+ T cells from PBMCs. This TCR derives from a man between 18 and 29 years old in good health. Some clones in this sample may be carry-over from other donors' samples.

CDR3 region: CASSSLPLGLAGRNEQFF. The CDR3 DNA is TGTGCCAGCAGTTCCCTCCCTCTAGGCCTAGCGGGTCGCAATGAGCAGTTCTTC. This sequence joins TRBV27 and TRBJ2-1, with 8 nucleotides matching TRBD2. The germline gives CDR1 MNHEY, CDR2 SMNVEV (reference sequence). The CDR3 length is 18 residues. J lost 6 bases, V lost 4 bases, and 17 bases had no gene match.